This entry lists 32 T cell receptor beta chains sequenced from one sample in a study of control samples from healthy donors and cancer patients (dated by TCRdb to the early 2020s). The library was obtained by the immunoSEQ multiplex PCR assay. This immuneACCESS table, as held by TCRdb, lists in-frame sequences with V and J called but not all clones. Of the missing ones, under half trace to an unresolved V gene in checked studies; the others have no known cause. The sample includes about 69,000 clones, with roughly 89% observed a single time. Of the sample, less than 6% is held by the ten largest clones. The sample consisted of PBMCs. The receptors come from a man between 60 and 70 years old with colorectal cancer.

CDR3 sequence: CASSQERLAVGYTF. The DNA of the CDR3 is TGTGCCAGCAGCCAAGAGCGGTTGGCGGTTGGCTACACCTTC. V is TRBV14 and J is TRBJ1-2, with D hard to call. CDR3 length: 14 residues. Germline assignment: CDR1 SGHDN and CDR2 FVKESK. V lost 0 bases to trimming and J lost 7 bases, with 12 bases between them.

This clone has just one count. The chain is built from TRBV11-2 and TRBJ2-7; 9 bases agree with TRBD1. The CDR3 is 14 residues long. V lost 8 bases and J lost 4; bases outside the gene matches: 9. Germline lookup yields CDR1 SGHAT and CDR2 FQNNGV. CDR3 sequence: CASAMGTGLYEQYF. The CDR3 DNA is TGTGCCAGCGCTATGGGGACAGGGCTTTACGAGCAGTACTTC.

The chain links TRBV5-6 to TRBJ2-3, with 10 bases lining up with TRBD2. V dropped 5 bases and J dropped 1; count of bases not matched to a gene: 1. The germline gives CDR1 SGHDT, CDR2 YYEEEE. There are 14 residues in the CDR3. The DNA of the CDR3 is TGTGCCAGCAGTGGACTAGCGGGCACAGATACGCAGTATTTT. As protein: CASSGLAGTDTQYF.

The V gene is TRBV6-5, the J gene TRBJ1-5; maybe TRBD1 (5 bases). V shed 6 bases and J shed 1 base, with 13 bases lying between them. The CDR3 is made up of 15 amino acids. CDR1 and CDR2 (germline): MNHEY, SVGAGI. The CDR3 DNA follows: TGTGCCAGCAGAAAAGAGGGGAGAAGCAATCAGCCCCAGCATTTT. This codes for CASRKEGRSNQPQHF.

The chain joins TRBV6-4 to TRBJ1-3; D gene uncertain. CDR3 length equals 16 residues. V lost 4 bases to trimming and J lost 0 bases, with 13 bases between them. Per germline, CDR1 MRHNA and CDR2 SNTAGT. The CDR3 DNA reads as TGTGCCAGCAGTGCCACTCGCCATGTCTCTGGAAACACCATATATTTT. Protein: CASSATRHVSGNTIYF.

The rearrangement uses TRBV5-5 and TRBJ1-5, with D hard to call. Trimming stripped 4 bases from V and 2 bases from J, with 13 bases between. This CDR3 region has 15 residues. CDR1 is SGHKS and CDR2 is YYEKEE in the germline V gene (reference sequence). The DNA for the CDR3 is TGTGCCAGCAGCAACGGGCCCGCTGGCAATCAGCCCCAGCATTTT. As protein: CASSNGPAGNQPQHF.

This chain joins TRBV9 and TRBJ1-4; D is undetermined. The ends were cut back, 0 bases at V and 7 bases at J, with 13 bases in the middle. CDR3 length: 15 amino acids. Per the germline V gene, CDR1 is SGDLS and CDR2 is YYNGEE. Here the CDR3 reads CASSVANRPSEKLFF. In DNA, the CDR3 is TGTGCCAGCAGCGTAGCTAACCGTCCGAGTGAAAAACTGTTTTTT.

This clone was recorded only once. This CDR3 reads CASSQMALAGSSYNEQFF. Here the CDR3 DNA reads TGTGCCAGCAGCCAAATGGCGCTAGCGGGGAGCTCCTACAATGAGCAGTTCTTC. The rearrangement links TRBV3-1 (or the pseudogene TRBV3-2) to TRBJ2-1; 9 bases match TRBD2. J was trimmed by 0 bases and V by 2 bases; bases with no gene match: 8. Looked up from germline, CDR1 is LGHDT and CDR2 is YNNKEL (reference sequence). This CDR3 has 18 amino acids.

This CDR3 is CASRLQGGPEAFF. In DNA form, the CDR3 reads TGTGCCAGCAGATTACAGGGAGGGCCTGAAGCTTTCTTT. The rearrangement uses TRBV28 and TRBJ1-1, with D perhaps TRBD1 (6 bases). CDR1 is MDHEN, CDR2 SYDVKM, per germline. The CDR3 covers 13 residues. The ends were cut back, 6 bases at V and 6 bases at J, with 14 bases in the middle.

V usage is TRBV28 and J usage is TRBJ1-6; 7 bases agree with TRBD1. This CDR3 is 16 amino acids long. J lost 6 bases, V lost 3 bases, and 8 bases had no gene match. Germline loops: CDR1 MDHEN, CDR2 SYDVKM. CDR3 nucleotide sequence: TGTGCCAGCAGTTTTCCCTTGGCAGGGGGTAATTCACCCCTCCACTTT. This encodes CASSFPLAGGNSPLHF. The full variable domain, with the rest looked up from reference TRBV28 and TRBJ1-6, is DVKVTQSSRYLVKRTGEKVFLECVQDMDHENMFWYRQDPGLGLRLIYFSYDVKMKEKGDIPEGYSVSREKKERFSLILESASTNQTSMYLCASSFPLAGGNSPLHFGNGTRLTVT.

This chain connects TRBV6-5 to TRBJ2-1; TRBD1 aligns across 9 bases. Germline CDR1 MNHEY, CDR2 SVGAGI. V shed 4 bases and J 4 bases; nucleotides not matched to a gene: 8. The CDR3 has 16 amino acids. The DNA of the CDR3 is TGTGCCAGCAGTTTCACCGGGACAGGGTTGTACAATGAGCAGTTCTTC. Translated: CASSFTGTGLYNEQFF.

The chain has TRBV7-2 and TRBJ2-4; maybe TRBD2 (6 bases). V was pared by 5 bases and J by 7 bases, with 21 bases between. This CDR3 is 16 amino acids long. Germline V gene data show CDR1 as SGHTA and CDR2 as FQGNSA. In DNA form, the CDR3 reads TGTGCCAGCAGCCCCACTAGCAATAAGGGTAGGAACATTCAGTACTTC. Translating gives CASSPTSNKGRNIQYF.

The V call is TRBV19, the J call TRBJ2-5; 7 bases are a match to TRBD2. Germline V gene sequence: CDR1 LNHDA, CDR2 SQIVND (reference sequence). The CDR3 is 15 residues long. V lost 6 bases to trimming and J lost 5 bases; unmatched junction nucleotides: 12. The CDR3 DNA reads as TGTGCCAGTAGCCCAAATAGGGAGGGGTGGGAGACCCAGTACTTC. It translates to CASSPNREGWETQYF.

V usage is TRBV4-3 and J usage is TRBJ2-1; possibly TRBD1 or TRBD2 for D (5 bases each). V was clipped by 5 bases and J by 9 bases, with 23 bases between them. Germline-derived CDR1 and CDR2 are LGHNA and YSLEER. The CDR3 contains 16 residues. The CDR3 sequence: CASSLRGGNWLPEQFF. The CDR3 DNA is TGCGCCAGCAGCTTGAGGGGCGGAAATTGGCTGCCTGAGCAGTTCTTC.

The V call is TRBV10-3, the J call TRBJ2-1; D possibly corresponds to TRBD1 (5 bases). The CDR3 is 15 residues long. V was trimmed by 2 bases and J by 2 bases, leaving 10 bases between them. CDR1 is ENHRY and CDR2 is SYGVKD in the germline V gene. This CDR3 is CAISETTATYNEQFF. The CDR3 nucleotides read TGTGCCATCAGTGAGACGACAGCAACCTACAATGAGCAGTTCTTC.

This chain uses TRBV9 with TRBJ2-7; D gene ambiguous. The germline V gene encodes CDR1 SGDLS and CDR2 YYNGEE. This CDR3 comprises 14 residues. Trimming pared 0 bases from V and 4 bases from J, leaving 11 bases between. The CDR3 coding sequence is TGTGCCAGCAGCGTAGACGTGGGCCCGTACGAGCAGTACTTC. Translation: CASSVDVGPYEQYF. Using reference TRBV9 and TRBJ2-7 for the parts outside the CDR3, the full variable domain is DSGVTQTPKHLITATGQRVTLRCSPRSGDLSVYWYQQSLDQGLQFLIQYYNGEERAKGNILERFSAQQFPDLHSELNLSSLELGDSALYFCASSVDVGPYEQYFGPGTRLTVT.

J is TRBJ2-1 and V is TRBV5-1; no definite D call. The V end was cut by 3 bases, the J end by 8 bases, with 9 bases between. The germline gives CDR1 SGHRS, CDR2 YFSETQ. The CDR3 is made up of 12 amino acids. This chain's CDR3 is CASSSLADEQFF. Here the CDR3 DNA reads TGCGCCAGCAGCTCCCTGGCAGATGAGCAGTTCTTC. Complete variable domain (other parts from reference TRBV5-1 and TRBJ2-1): KAGVTQTPRYLIKTRGQQVTLSCSPISGHRSVSWYQQTPGQGLQFLFEYFSETQRNKGNFPGRFSGRQFSNSRSEMNVSTLELGDSALYLCASSSLADEQFFGPGTRLTVL.

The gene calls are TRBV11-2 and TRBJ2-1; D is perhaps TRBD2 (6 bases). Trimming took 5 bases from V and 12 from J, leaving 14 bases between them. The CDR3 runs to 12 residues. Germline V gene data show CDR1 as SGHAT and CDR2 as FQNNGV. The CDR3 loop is CASSPRGTRQFF. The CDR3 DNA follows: TGTGCCAGCAGCCCCCGGGGGACGCGGCAGTTCTTC.

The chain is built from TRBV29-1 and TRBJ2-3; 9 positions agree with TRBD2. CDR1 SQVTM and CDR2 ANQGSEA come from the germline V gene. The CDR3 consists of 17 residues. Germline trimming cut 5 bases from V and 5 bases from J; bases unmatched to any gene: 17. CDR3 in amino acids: CSVPSAGGPFLLDTQYF. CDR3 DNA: TGCAGCGTTCCCTCGGCGGGGGGGCCCTTCCTCTTAGATACGCAGTATTTT.

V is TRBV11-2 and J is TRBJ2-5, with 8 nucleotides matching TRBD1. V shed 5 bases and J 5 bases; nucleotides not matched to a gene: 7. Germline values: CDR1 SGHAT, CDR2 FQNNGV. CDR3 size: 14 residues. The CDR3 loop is CASSPGQAMETQYF. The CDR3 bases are TGTGCCAGCAGCCCGGGACAGGCAATGGAGACCCAGTACTTC.

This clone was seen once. The CDR3 DNA is TGCGCCAGCAGCCAAGCCCCGGCAGACCTTGAAGCTTTCTTT. Its translation: CASSQAPADLEAFF. This chain connects TRBV4-1 to TRBJ1-1; D unclear. Trimming removed 1 base from V and 7 bases from J, with 13 bases in between. Germline CDR1 MGHRA, CDR2 YSYEKL. There are 14 residues in the CDR3.

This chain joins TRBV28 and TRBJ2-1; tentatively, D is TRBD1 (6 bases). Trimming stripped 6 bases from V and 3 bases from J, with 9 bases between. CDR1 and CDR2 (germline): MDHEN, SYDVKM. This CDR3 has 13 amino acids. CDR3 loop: CASRKGVYNEQFF. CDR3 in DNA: TGTGCCAGCAGAAAGGGGGTCTACAATGAGCAGTTCTTC.

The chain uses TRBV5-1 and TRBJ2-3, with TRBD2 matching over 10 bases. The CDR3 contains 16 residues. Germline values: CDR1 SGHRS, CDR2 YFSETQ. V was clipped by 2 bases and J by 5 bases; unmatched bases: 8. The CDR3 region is CASSLERGGPVDTQYF. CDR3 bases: TGCGCCAGCAGCTTAGAGCGGGGGGGCCCGGTAGATACGCAGTATTTT. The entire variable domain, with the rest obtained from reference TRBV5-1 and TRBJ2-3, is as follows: KAGVTQTPRYLIKTRGQQVTLSCSPISGHRSVSWYQQTPGQGLQFLFEYFSETQRNKGNFPGRFSGRQFSNSRSEMNVSTLELGDSALYLCASSLERGGPVDTQYFGPGTRLTVL.

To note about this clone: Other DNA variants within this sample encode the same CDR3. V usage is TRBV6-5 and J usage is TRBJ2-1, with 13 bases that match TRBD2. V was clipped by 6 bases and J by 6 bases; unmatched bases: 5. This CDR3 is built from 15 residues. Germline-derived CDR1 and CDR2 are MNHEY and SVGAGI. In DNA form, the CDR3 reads TGTGCCAGCAGCTCACTAGCGGGGGGGCTCAATGAGCAGTTCTTC. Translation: CASSSLAGGLNEQFF.

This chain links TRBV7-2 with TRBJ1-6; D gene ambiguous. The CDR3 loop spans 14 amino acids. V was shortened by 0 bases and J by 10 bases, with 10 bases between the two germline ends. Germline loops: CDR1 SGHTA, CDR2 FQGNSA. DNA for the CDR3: TGTGCCAGCAGCTTAGCCCAGAGCTCGTCACCCCTCCACTTT. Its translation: CASSLAQSSSPLHF.

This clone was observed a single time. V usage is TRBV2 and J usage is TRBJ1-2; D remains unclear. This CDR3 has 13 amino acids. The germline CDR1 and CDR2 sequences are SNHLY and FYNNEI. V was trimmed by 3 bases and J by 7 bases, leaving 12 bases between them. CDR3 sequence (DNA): TGTGCCAGCAGTGATAGACCGGCTGGTGGCTACACCTTC. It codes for CASSDRPAGGYTF.

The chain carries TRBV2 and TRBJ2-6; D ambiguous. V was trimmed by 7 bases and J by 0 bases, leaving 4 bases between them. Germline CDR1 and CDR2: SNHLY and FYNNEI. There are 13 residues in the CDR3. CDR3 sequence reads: CASKVSGANVLTF. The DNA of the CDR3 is TGTGCCAGCAAGGTCTCTGGGGCCAACGTCCTGACTTTC.

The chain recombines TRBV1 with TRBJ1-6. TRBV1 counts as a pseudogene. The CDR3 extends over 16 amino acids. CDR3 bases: TGCACCAGCAATGGCGGACCCCTCTTATATAATTCACCCCTCCACTTT. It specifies CTSNGGPLLYNSPLHF.

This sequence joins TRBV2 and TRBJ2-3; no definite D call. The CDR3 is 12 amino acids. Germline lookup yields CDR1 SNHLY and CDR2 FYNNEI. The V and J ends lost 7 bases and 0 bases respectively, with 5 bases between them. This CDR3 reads CASTESTDTQYF. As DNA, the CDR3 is TGTGCCAGCACCGAGAGCACAGATACGCAGTATTTT.

The CDR3 bases are TGTGCCAGCAGCCCGGGACTAGCCTTCACAGATACGCAGTATTTT. Protein product: CASSPGLAFTDTQYF. The chain employs TRBV7-3 and TRBJ2-3; TRBD2 agrees at 9 bases. CDR1 is SGHTA, CDR2 FQGTGA, per germline. The V gene end was trimmed by 5 bases and the J gene end by 2 bases; junction bases not matched to a gene: 5. The CDR3 length is 15 residues.

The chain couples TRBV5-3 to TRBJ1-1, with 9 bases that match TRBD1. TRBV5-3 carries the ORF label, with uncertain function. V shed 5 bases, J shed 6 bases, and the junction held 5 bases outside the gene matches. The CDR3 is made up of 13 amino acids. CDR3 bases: TGTGCCAGAAGGGACAGGGGTTGGGCTGAAGCTTTCTTT. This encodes CARRDRGWAEAFF.

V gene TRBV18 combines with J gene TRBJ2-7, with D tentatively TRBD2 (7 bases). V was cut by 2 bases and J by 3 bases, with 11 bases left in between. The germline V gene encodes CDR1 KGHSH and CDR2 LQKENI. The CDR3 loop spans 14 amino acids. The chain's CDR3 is CASSPIGGDYEQYF. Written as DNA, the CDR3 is TGTGCCAGCTCACCAATAGGGGGGGACTACGAGCAGTACTTC.